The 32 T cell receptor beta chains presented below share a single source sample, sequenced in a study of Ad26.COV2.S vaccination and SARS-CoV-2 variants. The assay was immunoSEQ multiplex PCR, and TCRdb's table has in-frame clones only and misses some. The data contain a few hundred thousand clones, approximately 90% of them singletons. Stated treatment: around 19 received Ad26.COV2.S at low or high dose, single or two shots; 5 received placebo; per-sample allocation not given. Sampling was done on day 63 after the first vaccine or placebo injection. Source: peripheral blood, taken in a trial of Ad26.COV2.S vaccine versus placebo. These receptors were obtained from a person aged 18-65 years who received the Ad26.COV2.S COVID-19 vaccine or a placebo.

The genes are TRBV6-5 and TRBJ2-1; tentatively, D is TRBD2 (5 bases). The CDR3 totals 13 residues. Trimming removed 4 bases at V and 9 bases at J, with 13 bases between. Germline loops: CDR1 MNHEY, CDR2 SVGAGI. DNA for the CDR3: TGTGCCAGCAGTTTCCGACATCGGGGTGAGCAGTTCTTC. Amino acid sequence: CASSFRHRGEQFF.

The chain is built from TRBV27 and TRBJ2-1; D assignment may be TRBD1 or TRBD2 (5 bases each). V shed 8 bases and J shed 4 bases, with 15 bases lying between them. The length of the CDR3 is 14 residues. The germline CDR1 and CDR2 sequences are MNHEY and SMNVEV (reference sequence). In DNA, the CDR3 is TGTGCCAGCTGTCCCGGGACCCCATACAATGAGCAGTTCTTC. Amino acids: CASCPGTPYNEQFF.

The CDR3 DNA follows: TGTGCCAGCAGCTACATAGGACTAGCGGGTTTTGCGAACACCGGGGAGCTGTTTTTT. Translation: CASSYIGLAGFANTGELFF. This chain joins TRBV7-2 and TRBJ2-2; 11 positions agree with TRBD2. This CDR3 is built from 19 residues. The germline V gene has CDR1 SGHTA and CDR2 FQGNSA. Losses at the gene ends were 4 bases for V and 0 bases for J; bases not matched to a gene: 10.

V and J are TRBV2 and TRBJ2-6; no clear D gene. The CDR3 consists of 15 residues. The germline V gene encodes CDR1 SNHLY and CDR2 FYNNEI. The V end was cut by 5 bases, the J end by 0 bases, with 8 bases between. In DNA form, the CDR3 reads TGTGCCAGCAGTCCCCTTCCCTCTGGGGCCAACGTCCTGACTTTC. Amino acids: CASSPLPSGANVLTF.

DNA of the CDR3: TGTGCCAGCAGTTGGACAGGGGTGGACATTCAGTACTTC. This codes for CASSWTGVDIQYF. The gene calls are TRBV27 and TRBJ2-4; 9 bases are shared with TRBD1. The CDR3 runs 13 residues. With V trimmed by 4 bases and J by 8 bases, 3 bases remained unmatched. Germline CDR1 reads MNHEY; CDR2 reads SMNVEV (reference sequence).

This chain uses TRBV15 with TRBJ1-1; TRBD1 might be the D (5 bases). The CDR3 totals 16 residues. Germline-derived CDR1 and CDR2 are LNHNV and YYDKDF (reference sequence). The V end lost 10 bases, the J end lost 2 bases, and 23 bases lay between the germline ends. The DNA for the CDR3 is TGTGCCAACTGCCGGGACTCATCCACTTCCAACACTGAAGCTTTCTTT. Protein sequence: CANCRDSSTSNTEAFF. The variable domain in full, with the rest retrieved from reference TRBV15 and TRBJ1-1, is DAMVIQNPRYQVTQFGKPVTLSCSQTLNHNVMYWYQQKSSQAPKLLFHYYDKDFNNEADTPDNFQSRRPNTSFCFLDIRSPGLGDTAMYLCANCRDSSTSNTEAFFGQGTRLTVV.

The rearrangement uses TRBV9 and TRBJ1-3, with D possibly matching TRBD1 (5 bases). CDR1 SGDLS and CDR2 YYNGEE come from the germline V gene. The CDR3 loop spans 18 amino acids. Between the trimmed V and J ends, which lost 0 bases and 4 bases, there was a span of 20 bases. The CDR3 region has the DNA TGTGCCAGCAGCGTAGCTGGGGGTCCAGGGCTTTGGGGAAACACCATATATTTT. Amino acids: CASSVAGGPGLWGNTIYF.

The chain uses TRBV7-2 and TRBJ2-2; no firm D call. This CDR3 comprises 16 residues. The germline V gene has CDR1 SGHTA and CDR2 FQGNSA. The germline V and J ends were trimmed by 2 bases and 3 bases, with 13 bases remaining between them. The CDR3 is CASSLTPRTYTGELFF. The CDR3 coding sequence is TGTGCCAGCAGCTTAACCCCCAGGACGTACACCGGGGAGCTGTTTTTT.

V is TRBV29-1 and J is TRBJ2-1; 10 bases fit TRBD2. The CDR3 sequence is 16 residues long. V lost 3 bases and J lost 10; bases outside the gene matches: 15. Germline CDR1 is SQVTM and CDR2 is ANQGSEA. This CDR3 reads CSVDLKLAGRRGEQFF. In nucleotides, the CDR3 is TGCAGCGTTGACCTTAAACTAGCGGGGCGGAGAGGAGAGCAGTTCTTC.

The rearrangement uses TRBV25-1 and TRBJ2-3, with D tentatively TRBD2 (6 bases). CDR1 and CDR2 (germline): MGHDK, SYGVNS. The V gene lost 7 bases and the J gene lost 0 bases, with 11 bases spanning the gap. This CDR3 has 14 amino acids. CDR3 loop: CASKGAGSTDTQYF. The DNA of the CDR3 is TGTGCCAGCAAAGGAGCGGGTAGCACAGATACGCAGTATTTT.

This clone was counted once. For the CDR3, the DNA is TGTGCCAGCAGTCCCGGGACAGGGGGCGCGGGCTCCTACAATGAGCAGTTCTTC. It encodes CASSPGTGGAGSYNEQFF. The V gene is TRBV6-6, the J gene TRBJ2-1; 12 positions match TRBD1. V lost 5 bases and J lost 0; bases outside the gene matches: 8. Germline loops: CDR1 MNHNY, CDR2 SVGAGI (reference sequence). The CDR3 extends over 18 amino acids.

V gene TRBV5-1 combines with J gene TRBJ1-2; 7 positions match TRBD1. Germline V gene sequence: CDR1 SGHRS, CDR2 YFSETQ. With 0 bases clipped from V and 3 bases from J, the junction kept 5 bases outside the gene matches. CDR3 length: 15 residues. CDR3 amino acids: CASSLGQGDHYGYTF. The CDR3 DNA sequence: TGCGCCAGCAGCTTGGGACAGGGAGACCACTATGGCTACACCTTC.

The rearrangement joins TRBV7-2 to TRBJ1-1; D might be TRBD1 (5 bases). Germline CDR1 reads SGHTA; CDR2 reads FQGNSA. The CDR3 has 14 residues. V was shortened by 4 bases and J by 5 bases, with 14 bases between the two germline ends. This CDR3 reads CASSWGRVGTEAFF. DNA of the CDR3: TGTGCCAGCAGCTGGGGCAGGGTGGGTACTGAAGCTTTCTTT.

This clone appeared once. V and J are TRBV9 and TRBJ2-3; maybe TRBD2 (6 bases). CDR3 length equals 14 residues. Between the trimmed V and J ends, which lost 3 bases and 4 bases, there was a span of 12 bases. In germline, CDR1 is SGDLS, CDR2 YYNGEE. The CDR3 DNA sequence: TGTGCCAGCAGCGAAACTAGCAGCGCAGATACGCAGTATTTT. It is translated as CASSETSSADTQYF.

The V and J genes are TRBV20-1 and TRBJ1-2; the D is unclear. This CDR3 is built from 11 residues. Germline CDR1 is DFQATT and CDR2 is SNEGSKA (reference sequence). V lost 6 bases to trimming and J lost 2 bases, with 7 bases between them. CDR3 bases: TGCAGTGCATTAGGGAACTATGGCTACACCTTC. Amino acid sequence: CSALGNYGYTF.

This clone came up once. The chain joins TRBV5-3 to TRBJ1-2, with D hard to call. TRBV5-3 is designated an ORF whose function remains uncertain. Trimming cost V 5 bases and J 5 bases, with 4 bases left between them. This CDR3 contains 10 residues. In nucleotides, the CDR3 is TGTGCCAGAAGGAGGTATGGCTACACCTTC. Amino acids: CARRRYGYTF.

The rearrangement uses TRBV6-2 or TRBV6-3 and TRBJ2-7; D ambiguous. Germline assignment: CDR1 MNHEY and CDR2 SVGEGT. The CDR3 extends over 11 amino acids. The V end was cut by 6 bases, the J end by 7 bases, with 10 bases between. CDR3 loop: CASSSSLEQYF. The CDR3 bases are TGTGCCAGCAGCAGCAGCTTGGAGCAGTACTTC.

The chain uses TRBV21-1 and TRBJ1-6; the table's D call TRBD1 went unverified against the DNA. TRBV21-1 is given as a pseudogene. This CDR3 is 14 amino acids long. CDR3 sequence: CASSKLGARSPLHF. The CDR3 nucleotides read TGTGCCAGCAGCAAGTTAGGGGCTCGGTCACCCCTCCACTTT.

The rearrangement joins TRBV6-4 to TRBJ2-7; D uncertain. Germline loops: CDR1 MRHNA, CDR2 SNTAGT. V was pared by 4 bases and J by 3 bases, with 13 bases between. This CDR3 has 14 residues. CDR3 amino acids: CASSVRQELYEQYF. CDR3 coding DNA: TGTGCCAGCAGTGTACGGCAGGAGCTCTACGAGCAGTACTTC.

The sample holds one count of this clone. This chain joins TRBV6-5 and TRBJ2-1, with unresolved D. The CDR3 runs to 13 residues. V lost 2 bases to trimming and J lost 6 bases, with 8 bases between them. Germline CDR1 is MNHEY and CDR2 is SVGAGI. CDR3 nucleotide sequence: TGTGCCAGCAGTTACCTCCCGGGCAATGAGCAGTTCTTC. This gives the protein CASSYLPGNEQFF.

The CDR3 sequence is CASSPAGDLAKNIQYF. The CDR3 region has the DNA TGTGCCAGTAGTCCAGCAGGGGATCTAGCCAAAAACATTCAGTACTTC. This rearrangement joins TRBV19 to TRBJ2-4, with a tentative D call TRBD1 (6 bases). The CDR3 is 16 residues long. The V gene's germline CDR1 is LNHDA and CDR2 SQIVND (reference sequence). Trimming shortened V by 5 bases and J by 0 bases, and 14 bases separated the two germline ends.

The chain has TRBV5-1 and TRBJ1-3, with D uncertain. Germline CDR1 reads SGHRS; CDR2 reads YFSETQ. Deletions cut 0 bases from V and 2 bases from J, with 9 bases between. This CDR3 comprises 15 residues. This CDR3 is CASSLAGNAGNTIYF. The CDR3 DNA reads TGCGCCAGCAGCTTGGCTGGGAACGCTGGAAACACCATATATTTT.

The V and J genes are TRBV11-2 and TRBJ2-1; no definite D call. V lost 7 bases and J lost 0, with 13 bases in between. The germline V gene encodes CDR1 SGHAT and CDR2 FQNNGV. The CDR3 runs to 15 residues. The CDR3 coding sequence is TGTGCCAGCACCGTCCTGACGGGCTCCTACAATGAGCAGTTCTTC. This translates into CASTVLTGSYNEQFF.

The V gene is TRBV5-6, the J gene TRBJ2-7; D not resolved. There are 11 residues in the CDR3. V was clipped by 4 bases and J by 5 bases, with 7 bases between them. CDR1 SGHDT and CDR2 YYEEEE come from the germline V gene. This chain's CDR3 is CASSDIHEQYF. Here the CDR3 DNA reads TGTGCCAGCAGCGATATCCACGAGCAGTACTTC.

As DNA, the CDR3 is TGTGCCAGCAGCCCCGGGCTAGCGGCAATGGAGCAGTTCTTC. Protein product: CASSPGLAAMEQFF. The V call is TRBV7-9, the J call TRBJ2-1, with 7 bases fitting TRBD2. The CDR3 is made up of 14 amino acids. V shed 5 bases, J shed 10 bases, and the junction held 11 bases outside the gene matches. Germline CDR1 reads SEHNR; CDR2 reads FQNEAQ (reference sequence).

The DNA of the CDR3 is TGTGCCAGCAGCTTACACAGGGACAATGAGCAGTTCTTC. Translated: CASSLHRDNEQFF. The rearrangement uses TRBV7-8 and TRBJ2-1; possibly TRBD1 for D (6 bases). Per the germline V gene, CDR1 is SGHVS and CDR2 is FQNEAQ. Trimming shortened V by 2 bases and J by 5 bases, and 7 bases separated the two germline ends. This CDR3 has 13 amino acids.

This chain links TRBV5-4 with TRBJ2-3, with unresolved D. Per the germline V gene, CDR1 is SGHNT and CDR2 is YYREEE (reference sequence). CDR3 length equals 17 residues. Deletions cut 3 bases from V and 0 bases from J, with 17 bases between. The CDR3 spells CASSSSLQHPSTDTQYF. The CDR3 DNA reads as TGTGCCAGCAGCTCCAGTCTTCAACACCCTAGCACAGATACGCAGTATTTT.

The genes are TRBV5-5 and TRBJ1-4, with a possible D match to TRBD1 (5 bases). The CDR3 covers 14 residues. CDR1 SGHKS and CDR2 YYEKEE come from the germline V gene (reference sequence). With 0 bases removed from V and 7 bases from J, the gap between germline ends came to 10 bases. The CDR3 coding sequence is TGTGCCAGCAGCTTGGCGGGGCACTTTGAAAAACTGTTTTTT. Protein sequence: CASSLAGHFEKLFF.

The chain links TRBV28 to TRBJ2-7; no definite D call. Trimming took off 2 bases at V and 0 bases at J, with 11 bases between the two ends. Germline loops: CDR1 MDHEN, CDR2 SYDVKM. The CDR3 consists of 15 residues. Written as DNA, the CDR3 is TGTGCCAGCAGTTTAGCAGGTCTAAGCTCCTACGAGCAGTACTTC. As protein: CASSLAGLSSYEQYF.

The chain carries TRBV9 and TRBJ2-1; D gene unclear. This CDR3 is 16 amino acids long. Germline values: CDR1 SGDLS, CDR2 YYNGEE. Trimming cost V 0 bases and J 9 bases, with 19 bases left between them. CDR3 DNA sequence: TGTGCCAGCAGCGTAGCTAGTAACAGTAAATTGAGTGAGCAGTTCTTC. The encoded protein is CASSVASNSKLSEQFF.

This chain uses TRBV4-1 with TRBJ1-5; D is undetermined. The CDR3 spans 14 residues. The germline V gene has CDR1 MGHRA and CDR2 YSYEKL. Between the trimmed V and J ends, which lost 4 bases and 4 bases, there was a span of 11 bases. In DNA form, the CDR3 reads TGCGCCAGCAGCCCAGACACCATTAATCAGCCCCAGCATTTT. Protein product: CASSPDTINQPQHF.

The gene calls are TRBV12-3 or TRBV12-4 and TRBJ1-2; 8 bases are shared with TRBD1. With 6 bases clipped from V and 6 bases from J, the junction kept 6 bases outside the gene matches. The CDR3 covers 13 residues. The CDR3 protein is CASRGQEVDGYTF. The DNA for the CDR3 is TGTGCCAGCAGGGGACAGGAGGTGGATGGCTACACCTTC.